This T cell receptor (beta chain) came from a study of blood T cell repertoires in COVID-19. At the level of the study: Samples representing acute and convalescent COVID-19 were sourced from the United States, Italy and Spain. Sources were T cells, B-cell-depleted T cells, or PBMCs; the material itself was cDNA or gDNA.

The V and J ends lost 4 bases and 1 base, in that order; junction bases with no gene match: 10. The CDR3 is 20 residues long. Germline CDR1 is MRHNA and CDR2 is SNTAGT. In this sample, this clone turned up once. Measured with immunoSEQ multiplex PCR; TCRdb has only the in-frame clones, and not every one. The data show roughly 260,000 clones, more than 75% seen once. The receptor comes from a woman between 50 and 59 years old with acute or convalescent COVID-19. Sequencing used peripheral blood. V is TRBV6-4 and J is TRBJ2-6; 13 nucleotides align to TRBD2. CDR3 region: CASSGILAGGPGSGANVLTF. CDR3 DNA sequence: TGTGCCAGCAGTGGTATACTAGCGGGAGGGCCGGGTTCTGGGGCCAACGTCCTGACTTTC.